Listed here is a single T cell receptor (beta chain). The data stem from a study of blood T cell repertoires in COVID-19. On the study more broadly: Acute and convalescent COVID-19 specimens originated in the United States, Italy and Spain. The cDNA or gDNA used as material had been derived from T cells, B-cell-depleted T cells, or PBMCs.

Per the original data handling: From reference gene primer amplification, estimates of nucleated cell counts were derived. Sequenced by immunoSEQ multiplex PCR; TCRdb stores in-frame clones only, minus some. V, J and clone size were drawn from that table, and D and trimming were deduced from the DNA. This table has a few hundred thousand clones, 70% to 90% appearing once. There are 11 residues in the CDR3. Germline CDR1 is MDHEN and CDR2 is SYDVKM. The V end was cut by 5 bases, the J end by 3 bases, with 5 bases between. V and J are TRBV28 and TRBJ2-7, with D hard to call. The sample comprised peripheral blood. The TCR sequence derives from a man aged 18 to 30 with active or convalescent COVID-19. The CDR3 is CASSGRYEQYF. CDR3 in DNA: TGTGCCAGCAGTGGCCGCTACGAGCAGTACTTC.